A single sample is the source of the 23 T cell receptor beta chains below, sequenced in a study of blood T cells in healthy people across ages. Together with a sample-barcoded 5' primer, a J-beta primer mix was included in a second PCR lasting roughly 6 to 12 cycles. TCRdb fed the 5' RACE reads into MiXCR, producing one record per CDR3 protein. Of a few hundred thousand distinct CDR3 sequences listed, more than 45% were seen once; the top ten hold approximately 51%. Sequencing was carried out using blood. Source of these receptors: a man aged 55 to 70 in good health.

The chain employs TRBV29-1 and TRBJ1-1, with TRBD1 matching over 9 bases. Trimming at V came to 7 bases and at J to 5 bases, leaving 8 bases not matched to a gene. This CDR3 is built from 13 residues. From germline, CDR1 is SQVTM and CDR2 ANQGSEA. CDR3 protein: CSGETGGETEAFF. In DNA, the CDR3 is TGCAGCGGGGAGACAGGGGGAGAGACTGAAGCTTTCTTT.

The CDR3, as DNA: TGCGCCAGCGGGATCCACACAGATACGCAGTATTTT. Its translation is CASGIHTDTQYF. This chain links TRBV5-1 with TRBJ2-3; D gene uncertain. The germline gives CDR1 SGHRS, CDR2 YFSETQ. The CDR3 runs 12 residues. V was cut by 7 bases and J by 2 bases, with 8 bases left in between.

V and J are TRBV2 and TRBJ2-7; the D call may be TRBD1 or TRBD2 (5 bases each). CDR3 size: 13 residues. Per the germline V gene, CDR1 is SNHLY and CDR2 is FYNNEI. The V end was cut by 6 bases, the J end by 2 bases, with 11 bases between. CDR3 nucleotide sequence: TGTGCCAGCAGGGGGGACCACACCTACGAGCAGTACTTC. It yields the protein CASRGDHTYEQYF.

The V gene is TRBV7-2, the J gene TRBJ1-4, with 7 bases matching TRBD1. Per germline, CDR1 SGHTA and CDR2 FQGNSA. The CDR3 has 16 residues. Trimming cost V 5 bases and J 0 bases; bases outside gene matches: 6. Here the CDR3 reads CASSTRGGTTNEKLFF. The CDR3 nucleotides read TGTGCCAGCAGCACCAGGGGGGGGACAACTAATGAAAAACTGTTTTTT.

The chain couples TRBV6-6 to TRBJ1-6; possibly TRBD1 for D (5 bases). V lost 7 bases and J 2 bases, leaving 12 bases between the germline ends. This CDR3 spans 15 amino acids. Per the germline V gene, CDR1 is MNHNY and CDR2 is SVGAGI (reference sequence). CDR3 in DNA: TGTGCCAGCAATAGGGGCGACACCTATAATTCACCCCTCCACTTT. Its protein is CASNRGDTYNSPLHF.

A few counts support this clonotype. At one boundary the junction diverges from the germline segment, which might be a read error. The gene calls are TRBV27 and TRBJ2-3; D unclear. The CDR3 spans 14 residues. CDR1 is MNHEY, CDR2 SMNVEV, per germline (reference sequence). The CDR3 loop reads CASSFYGRTDTLYF. The CDR3 DNA reads as TGTGCCAGCAGTTTTTACGGCCGCACAGATACGCTGTATTTT.

This clonotype was counted at least ten times. This rearrangement joins TRBV7-2 to TRBJ2-1; D is tentatively TRBD1 or TRBD2 (6 bases each). The ends were cut back, 3 bases at V and 10 bases at J, with 19 bases in the middle. This CDR3 has 15 amino acids. CDR1 is SGHTA, CDR2 FQGNSA, per germline. The CDR3 spells CASSFGGGSRKEQFF. CDR3 sequence (DNA): TGTGCCAGCAGCTTTGGAGGGGGATCTCGAAAGGAGCAGTTCTTC.

The chain carries TRBV25-1 and TRBJ2-5; 7 bases line up with TRBD1. Germline CDR1 MGHDK, CDR2 SYGVNS. The trim removed 4 bases at V and 1 base at J, leaving 3 bases unmatched. The CDR3 runs 14 residues. The DNA for the CDR3 is TGTGCCAGCAGTGCGGGACAGTTCCAAGAGACCCAGTACTTC. Protein sequence: CASSAGQFQETQYF.

V and J are TRBV9 and TRBJ2-5; TRBD2 matches at 7 bases. This CDR3 comprises 15 residues. V trimming: 3 bases; J trimming: 5 bases; junction bases outside the gene matches: 10. The germline V gene has CDR1 SGDLS and CDR2 YYNGEE. CDR3 loop: CASSGGGRESETQYF. In DNA, the CDR3 is TGTGCCAGCAGCGGAGGCGGGAGAGAGTCGGAGACCCAGTACTTC.

This chain links TRBV27 with TRBJ2-1, with TRBD2 matching 11 bases. The J call may be incorrect, as the DNA end agrees better with TRBJ2-7. The CDR3 sequence is 18 residues long. Germline CDR1 and CDR2: MNHEY and SMNVEV (reference sequence). CDR3: CASSLWLAGGSSYNEQYF. DNA of the CDR3: TGTGCCAGCAGTTTATGGCTAGCGGGAGGAAGCTCCTACAATGAGCAGTACTTC.

CDR3 in DNA: TGTGCCAGCAGCTCTCGGAGCGGGGGCTACGAGCAGTACTTC. The encoded protein is CASSSRSGGYEQYF. V gene TRBV5-8 combines with J gene TRBJ2-7; 8 bases line up with TRBD2. The length of the CDR3 is 14 residues. J was trimmed by 3 bases and V by 3 bases; bases with no gene match: 5. Germline lookup yields CDR1 SGHTS and CDR2 YDEGEE.

The chain combines TRBV6-1 with TRBJ2-4; D may be TRBD2 (6 bases). This CDR3 contains 18 residues. V was pared by 5 bases and J by 1 base, with 21 bases between. Germline CDR1 reads MNHNS; CDR2 reads SASEGT. Here the CDR3 DNA reads TGTGCCAGCAGTACCCCAGTTAGTGGGGGGAGGGCCAAAAACATTCAGTACTTC. Its protein is CASSTPVSGGRAKNIQYF.

To note about this clonotype: This could be a read error, since a much larger clone is one nucleotide away. The chain links TRBV7-2 to TRBJ2-3; D unclear. CDR1 SGHTA and CDR2 FQGNSA come from the germline V gene. The CDR3 length is 14 residues. The CDR3 region is CASSLDSPADAQYF. CDR3 nucleotide sequence: TGTGCCAGCAGCTTAGATTCTCCCGCAGATGCGCAGTATTTT.

The chain uses TRBV28 and TRBJ2-3; 7 nucleotides align to TRBD2. In germline, CDR1 is MDHEN, CDR2 SYDVKM. The CDR3 consists of 15 residues. The J segment lost 6 bases and the V segment lost 8 bases, leaving 14 bases of the junction unmatched. In DNA, the CDR3 is TGTGCCAGCCCTCCGGCGGGGCGGGAGACCGATACGCAGTATTTT. Translating it yields CASPPAGRETDTQYF.

On this clonotype: A much larger clone is a single base away; this may be a read error. The rearrangement joins TRBV20-1 to TRBJ2-5; D not resolved. There are 13 residues in the CDR3. The germline CDR1 and CDR2 sequences are DFQATT and SNEGSKA (reference sequence). CDR3 DNA sequence: TGCAGTGCTAGCCGGCTATCCCAAGGGACCCAGTACTTC. Its translation is CSASRLSQGTQYF.

CDR3 sequence (DNA): TGTGCCTGGATCCGACCGCGCAGGGGGGCTGGGGCCAACGTCCTGACTTTC. Translated: CAWIRPRRGAGANVLTF. V and J are TRBV30 and TRBJ2-6; D possibly corresponds to TRBD1 (7 bases). The length of the CDR3 is 17 residues. V was cut by 4 bases and J by 2 bases, with 18 bases left in between. Looked up from germline, CDR1 is GTSNPN and CDR2 is SVGIG (reference sequence).

The table lists this clonotype with a few counts. J is TRBJ2-5 and V is TRBV7-8; D gene unclear. Per germline, CDR1 SGHVS and CDR2 FQNEAQ. The CDR3 runs to 15 residues. The germline V and J ends were trimmed by 7 bases and 0 bases, with 15 bases remaining between them. The CDR3: CASKARRADQETQYF. The CDR3 DNA sequence: TGTGCCAGCAAAGCCCGTCGGGCGGACCAAGAGACCCAGTACTTC.

J is TRBJ2-7 and V is TRBV7-2, with D perhaps given as TRBD1 or TRBD2 (5 bases each). With the DNA end fitting TRBJ2-4 better, the J assignment may be wrong. Germline V gene sequence: CDR1 SGHTA, CDR2 FQGNSA. CDR3 length: 14 residues. The CDR3 DNA sequence: TGTGCCAGCAGCTTAAAGGGGAGTGGAAACATTCAGTACTTC. Translated: CASSLKGSGNIQYF.

The rearrangement joins TRBV9 to TRBJ2-3; possible D gene TRBD2, 7 bases. Per the germline V gene, CDR1 is SGDLS and CDR2 is YYNGEE. The CDR3 has 16 residues. Trimming removed 0 bases at V and 0 bases at J, with 11 bases between. The chain's CDR3 is CASSVAGGASTDTQYF. The CDR3 nucleotides are TGTGCCAGCAGCGTAGCTGGGGGGGCCAGCACAGATACGCAGTATTTT.

This clonotype occurred many times. This sequence joins TRBV25-1 and TRBJ2-4; 8 bases line up with TRBD1. Germline-derived CDR1 and CDR2 are MGHDK and SYGVNS. The CDR3 sequence is 17 residues long. V shed 4 bases and J 2 bases; nucleotides not matched to a gene: 10. The CDR3 region has the DNA TGTGCCAGCAGTGGATCCGGAGACAGGGGATCCAAAAACATTCAGTACTTC. This codes for CASSGSGDRGSKNIQYF.

The gene calls are TRBV7-9 and TRBJ2-1; 9 bases fit TRBD1. The germline V gene has CDR1 SEHNR and CDR2 FQNEAQ (reference sequence). V was clipped by 4 bases and J by 5 bases; unmatched bases: 6. CDR3 size: 15 residues. This CDR3 is CASSSIDRGNNEQFF. CDR3 nucleotides: TGTGCCAGCAGCTCGATTGACAGGGGGAACAATGAGCAGTTCTTC.

This clonotype was counted at least ten times. The CDR3 region is CASSPLARYNEQFF. Here the CDR3 DNA reads TGTGCCAGCAGCCCCTTGGCGCGCTACAATGAGCAGTTCTTC. The V gene is TRBV14, the J gene TRBJ2-1; D not resolved. Germline loops: CDR1 SGHDN, CDR2 FVKESK. This CDR3 has 14 residues. Trimming took 4 bases from V and 3 from J, leaving 10 bases between them.

The chain links TRBV5-6 to TRBJ1-5; possibly TRBD1 for D (5 bases). The V and J ends lost 4 bases and 4 bases respectively, with 12 bases between them. CDR1 and CDR2 (germline): SGHDT, YYEEEE. There are 14 residues in the CDR3. Here the CDR3 reads CASSNRWGNQPQHF. CDR3 in DNA: TGTGCCAGCAGCAACAGGTGGGGGAATCAGCCCCAGCATTTT.